A selection of T cell receptor beta chains follows, all from one sample in a study of cytomegalovirus exposure and HLA in healthy donors. Measured with immunoSEQ multiplex PCR; TCRdb has only the in-frame clones, and not every one. The table records approximately 140,000 clones, 80% of them present only once. The source material was PBMCs. The receptors shown here come from a man aged 35-49 years in good health and CMV-seropositive. Both conserved end residues are part of each CDR3. D genes are given only for firm matches. Clone sizes are given selectively: once, few, many, or a class where the clone is expanded.

j_gene	abundance	d_gene	v_gene	CDR3aa	CDR3nt
TRBJ1-3	-	TRBD1	TRBV7-2	CASSLAGQLRNTIYF	TGTGCCAGCAGCTTAGCGGGACAGCTGAGAAACACCATATATTTT
TRBJ2-7	once	-	TRBV28	CASSQTHRRNYEQYF	TGTGCCAGCAGCCAAACACACCGCAGGAACTACGAGCAGTACTTC
TRBJ2-7	once	-	TRBV18	CASSRQNSYEQYF	TGTGCCAGCTCACGGCAGAACTCCTACGAGCAGTACTTC
TRBJ2-3	-	-	TRBV5-1	CASSLGHETSTDTQYF	TGCGCCAGCAGCTTGGGCCACGAAACTAGCACAGATACGCAGTATTTT
TRBJ1-1	-	-	TRBV6-4	CASSETTQTRAFF	TGTGCCAGCAGTGAGACCACCCAGACCAGGGCTTTCTTT
TRBJ2-7	-	TRBD2	TRBV4-1	CASSQEERLAGVTYEQYF	TGCGCCAGCAGCCAAGAGGAGCGACTAGCGGGAGTCACCTACGAGCAGTACTTC
TRBJ1-5	-	TRBD1	TRBV28	CASSNRQGNYQPQHF	TGTGCCAGCAGCAATCGACAGGGGAATTATCAGCCCCAGCATTTT
TRBJ1-6	-	TRBD1	TRBV2	CASRANRGSSYNSPLHF	TGTGCCAGCAGGGCTAACAGGGGCAGCTCCTATAATTCACCCCTCCACTTT
TRBJ1-3	-	-	TRBV30	CAWSVETRAGNTIYF	TGTGCCTGGAGTGTAGAGACCAGGGCCGGAAACACCATATATTTT
TRBJ1-3	-	-	TRBV5-6	CASSLQGPGNTIYF	TGTGCCAGCAGCTTGCAGGGTCCCGGAAACACCATATATTTT
TRBJ2-6	-	-	TRBV2	CLFVGAGANVLTF	TGTCTCTTCGTGGGCGCTGGGGCCAACGTCCTGACTTTC
TRBJ2-7	-	TRBD1	TRBV9	CASSVVAGGEQYF	TGTGCCAGCAGCGTAGTGGCAGGGGGCGAGCAGTACTTC
TRBJ1-2	-	-	TRBV9	CASSVGGRANYGYTF	TGTGCCAGCAGCGTAGGGGGCAGGGCTAACTATGGCTACACCTTC
TRBJ2-1	-	-	TRBV5-1	CASSLDSTGSEQFF	TGCGCCAGCAGCTTGGATTCAACAGGCAGTGAGCAGTTCTTC
TRBJ2-5	-	TRBD1	TRBV10-3	CAISGGGAWETQYF	TGTGCCATCAGTGGAGGGGGCGCGTGGGAGACCCAGTACTTC
TRBJ1-5	once	-	TRBV6-5	CASSYSGGSGQPQHF	TGTGCCAGCAGTTACTCAGGGGGTTCTGGTCAGCCCCAGCATTTT
TRBJ2-1	-	TRBD2	TRBV14	CASSQTGLAGVSSYNEQFF	TGTGCCAGCAGCCAGACCGGACTAGCGGGGGTAAGCTCCTACAATGAGCAGTTCTTC
TRBJ2-1	-	TRBD2	TRBV4-3	CASSQDPFLAEYNEQFF	TGCGCCAGCAGCCAAGATCCGTTCCTAGCGGAGTACAATGAGCAGTTCTTC
TRBJ2-5	few	-	TRBV5-6	CASSLENRDSGETQYF	TGTGCCAGCAGCTTGGAGAATAGGGACTCGGGAGAGACCCAGTACTTC
TRBJ1-3	few	-	TRBV7-2	CASSLAFSGASGNTIYF	TGTGCCAGCAGCTTAGCTTTCTCTGGGGCGAGTGGAAACACCATATATTTT
TRBJ1-5	once	TRBD1	TRBV2	CASGRDSSISNQPQHF	TGTGCCAGCGGACGGGACAGCTCAATTAGCAATCAGCCCCAGCATTTT
TRBJ2-1	-	TRBD2	TRBV4-3	CASSRILANSYNEQFF	TGCGCCAGCAGCCGGATACTAGCGAACTCCTACAATGAGCAGTTCTTC
TRBJ1-1	-	-	TRBV25-1	CASSRSPDSTAFF	TGTGCCAGCAGCCGTTCCCCGGACAGTACGGCTTTCTTT
TRBJ1-2	-	-	TRBV15	CATSRRDPNYGYTF	TGTGCCACCAGCAGGAGGGATCCTAACTATGGCTACACCTTC
TRBJ2-4	-	-	TRBV19	CASTLRAGQSKNIQYF	TGTGCCAGTACTCTACGGGCGGGACAGAGCAAAAACATTCAGTACTTC
TRBJ1-1	-	TRBD1	TRBV27	CASSLRAGGPNTEAFF	TGTGCCAGCAGTTTACGGGCAGGGGGCCCAAACACTGAAGCTTTCTTT
TRBJ2-1	-	TRBD2	TRBV27	CASSLSRLAENEQFF	TGTGCCAGCAGTTTATCGCGACTAGCGGAAAATGAGCAGTTCTTC
TRBJ1-2	-	TRBD1	TRBV7-8	CASSARTGTGTYGYTF	TGTGCCAGCAGCGCCAGAACCGGGACAGGGACGTATGGCTACACCTTC
TRBJ2-1	-	TRBD2	TRBV4-2	CASRASSGSSNEQFF	TGTGCCAGCAGAGCCTCGAGCGGGAGCAGTAATGAGCAGTTCTTC
TRBJ1-4	-	-	TRBV27	CASSRGEKLFF	TGTGCCAGCTCTCGGGGGGAAAAACTGTTTTTT
TRBJ2-1	-	TRBD1	TRBV5-4	CASSLGGQGANEQFF	TGTGCCAGCAGCTTGGGAGGACAGGGGGCAAATGAGCAGTTCTTC
TRBJ1-4	-	-	TRBV5-1	CASSEDPTNEKLFF	TGCGCCAGCAGCGAGGATCCAACTAATGAAAAACTGTTTTTT
TRBJ2-7	-	-	TRBV10-3	CAISRDTVSYEQYF	TGTGCCATCAGCCGGGACACGGTATCCTACGAGCAGTACTTC
TRBJ1-1	-	-	TRBV20-1	CSAVDNTEAFF	TGCAGTGCCGTAGATAACACTGAAGCTTTCTTT
TRBJ1-4	-	-	TRBV15	CATSRDYGEEKLFF	TGTGCCACCAGCAGAGATTATGGAGAAGAAAAACTGTTTTTT
TRBJ2-3	-	TRBD2	TRBV4-2	CASSRDSGVGADTQYF	TGTGCCAGCAGTCGAGATAGCGGGGTTGGGGCAGATACGCAGTATTTT
TRBJ1-5	-	-	TRBV7-9	CASSLALGDGNQPQHF	TGTGCCAGCAGCTTAGCGCTAGGGGATGGCAATCAGCCCCAGCATTTT
TRBJ1-1	-	-	TRBV5-1	CASSLFSGAEAFF	TGCGCCAGCAGCTTGTTTTCGGGAGCTGAAGCTTTCTTT
TRBJ2-7	-	-	TRBV19	CASSSGTNYEQYF	TGTGCCAGTAGTTCGGGGACAAATTACGAGCAGTACTTC
TRBJ2-5	-	TRBD1	TRBV6-1	CASSGPSGGMGETQYF	TGTGCCAGCAGTGGCCCATCAGGGGGTATGGGAGAGACCCAGTACTTC
TRBJ1-2	-	-	TRBV6-1	CASSEATGLIGGYTF	TGTGCCAGCAGTGAAGCGACGGGACTGATAGGTGGCTACACCTTC
TRBJ2-7	-	TRBD1	TRBV11-3	CASSLDRASEQYF	TGTGCCAGCAGCTTGGACAGGGCGTCCGAGCAGTACTTC
TRBJ2-1	-	-	TRBV16	CASNSAGEQFF	TGTGCCAGCAACTCCGCGGGGGAGCAGTTCTTC
TRBJ1-2	-	TRBD1	TRBV28	CASSPGQGRYYGYTF	TGTGCCAGCAGCCCCGGACAGGGCCGTTACTATGGCTACACCTTC
TRBJ2-5	-	-	TRBV4-2	CASSPGVQETQYF	TGTGCCAGCAGCCCCGGGGTCCAAGAGACCCAGTACTTC
TRBJ1-1	-	-	TRBV28	CASSPQGISAEAFF	TGTGCCAGCAGTCCTCAGGGTATTTCGGCTGAAGCTTTCTTT
TRBJ2-7	-	-	TRBV5-1	CASSTSYEQYF	TGCGCCAGCTCTACCTCCTACGAGCAGTACTTC
TRBJ2-4	-	TRBD1	TRBV19	CASSIGQGAGKNIQYF	TGTGCCAGTAGTATAGGACAGGGGGCTGGCAAAAACATTCAGTACTTC
TRBJ2-1	-	-	TRBV7-9	CASSSPTNNEQFF	TGTGCCAGCAGCTCCCCTACGAACAATGAGCAGTTCTTC
TRBJ2-3	once	TRBD2	TRBV19	CASSSQRGLTDTQYF	TGTGCCAGTAGTTCTCAGCGGGGTTTAACAGATACGCAGTATTTT
TRBJ2-6	-	-	TRBV25-1	CASSRGSGANVLTF	TGTGCCAGCTCTCGAGGATCTGGGGCCAACGTCCTGACTTTC
TRBJ2-5	once	TRBD2	TRBV27	CASTQSPLATETQYF	TGTGCCAGCACCCAGTCGCCACTAGCGACTGAGACCCAGTACTTC
TRBJ1-1	-	-	TRBV4-1	CASSQESDRPNTEAFF	TGCGCCAGCAGCCAAGAATCTGACAGGCCGAACACTGAAGCTTTCTTT
TRBJ2-7	-	-	TRBV20-1	CSALDYEQYF	TGCAGTGCACTAGACTACGAGCAGTACTTC
TRBJ2-1	-	TRBD2	TRBV5-1	CASNRLAGVDEQFF	TGCGCCAGCAACAGACTAGCGGGCGTGGATGAGCAGTTCTTC
TRBJ1-5	few	TRBD1	TRBV6-6	CASRLGQGGHQPQHF	TGTGCCAGCAGACTCGGACAGGGAGGCCATCAGCCCCAGCATTTT
TRBJ2-3	-	TRBD2	TRBV7-2	CASSLKGGSGIADTQYF	TGTGCCAGCAGCTTAAAGGGCGGGAGTGGTATCGCAGATACGCAGTATTTT
TRBJ2-3	-	-	TRBV29-1	CSVEPGAGTDTQYF	TGCAGCGTTGAACCAGGGGCAGGAACAGATACGCAGTATTTT
TRBJ1-1	-	TRBD1	TRBV19	CASRPNYRGRATEAFF	TGTGCCAGTAGGCCCAATTACAGGGGGCGGGCTACTGAAGCTTTCTTT